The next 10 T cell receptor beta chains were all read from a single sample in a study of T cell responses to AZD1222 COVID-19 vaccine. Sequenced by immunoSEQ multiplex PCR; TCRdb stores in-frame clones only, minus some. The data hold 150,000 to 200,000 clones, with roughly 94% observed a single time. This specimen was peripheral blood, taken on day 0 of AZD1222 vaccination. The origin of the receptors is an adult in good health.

CDR3 sequence: CASSQAGEIKAFF. The DNA for the CDR3 is TGTGCCAGCAGCCAAGCCGGTGAGATAAAAGCTTTCTTT. The V call is TRBV4-2, the J call TRBJ1-1; no reliable D call. Germline V lookup: CDR1 LGHNA, CDR2 YNFKEQ. The CDR3 is made up of 13 amino acids. V was shortened by 1 base and J by 9 bases, with 12 bases between the two germline ends.

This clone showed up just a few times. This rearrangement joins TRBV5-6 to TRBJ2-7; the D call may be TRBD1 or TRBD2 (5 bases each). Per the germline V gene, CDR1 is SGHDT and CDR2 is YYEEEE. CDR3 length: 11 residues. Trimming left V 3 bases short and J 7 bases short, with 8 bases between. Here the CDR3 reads CASSWGPEQYF. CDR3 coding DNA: TGTGCCAGCAGCTGGGGACCTGAGCAGTACTTC. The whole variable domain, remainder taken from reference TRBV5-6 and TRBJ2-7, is DAGVTQSPTHLIKTRGQQVTLRCSPKSGHDTVSWYQQALGQGPQFIFQYYEEEERQRGNFPDRFSGHQFPNYSSELNVNALLLGDSALYLCASSWGPEQYFGPGTRLTVT.

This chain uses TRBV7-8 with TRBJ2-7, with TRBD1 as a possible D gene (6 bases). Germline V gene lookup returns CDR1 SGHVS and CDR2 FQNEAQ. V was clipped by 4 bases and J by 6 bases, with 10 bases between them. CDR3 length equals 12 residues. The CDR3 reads CASSSDSSEQYF. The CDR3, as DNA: TGTGCCAGCAGCTCGGACAGCTCCGAGCAGTACTTC.

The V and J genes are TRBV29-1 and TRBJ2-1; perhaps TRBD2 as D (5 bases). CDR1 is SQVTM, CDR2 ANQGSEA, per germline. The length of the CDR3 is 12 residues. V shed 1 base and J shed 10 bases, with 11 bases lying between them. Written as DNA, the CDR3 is TGCAGCGTTGAAGGGGGAGTTGGCGAGCAGTTCTTC. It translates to CSVEGGVGEQFF.

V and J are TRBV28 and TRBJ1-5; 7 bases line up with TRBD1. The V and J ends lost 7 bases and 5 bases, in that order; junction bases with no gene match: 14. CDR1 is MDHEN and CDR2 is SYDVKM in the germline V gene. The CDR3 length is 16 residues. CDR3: CASTPPGQIHDQPQHF. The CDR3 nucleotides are TGTGCCAGCACTCCCCCGGGACAGATTCACGATCAGCCCCAGCATTTT.

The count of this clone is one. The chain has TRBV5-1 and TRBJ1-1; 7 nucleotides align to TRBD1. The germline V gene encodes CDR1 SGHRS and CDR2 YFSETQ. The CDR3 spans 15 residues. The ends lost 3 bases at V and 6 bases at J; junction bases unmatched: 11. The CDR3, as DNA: TGCGCCAGCAGCTACGATGCAGGGGGTCGGGCTGAAGCTTTCTTT. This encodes CASSYDAGGRAEAFF.

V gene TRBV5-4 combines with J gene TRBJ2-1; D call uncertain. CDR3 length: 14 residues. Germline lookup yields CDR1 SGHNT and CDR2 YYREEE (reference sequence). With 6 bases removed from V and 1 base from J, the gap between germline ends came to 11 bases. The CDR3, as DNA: TGTGCCAGCATCGATGCGGAGTCCTACAATGAGCAGTTCTTC. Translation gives CASIDAESYNEQFF.

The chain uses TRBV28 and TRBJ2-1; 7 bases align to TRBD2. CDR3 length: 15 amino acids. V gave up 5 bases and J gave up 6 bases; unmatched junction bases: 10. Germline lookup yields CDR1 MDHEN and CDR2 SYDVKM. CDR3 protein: CASSPRGRGRNEQFF. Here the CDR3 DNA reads TGTGCCAGCAGTCCCCGAGGGAGGGGACGCAATGAGCAGTTCTTC.

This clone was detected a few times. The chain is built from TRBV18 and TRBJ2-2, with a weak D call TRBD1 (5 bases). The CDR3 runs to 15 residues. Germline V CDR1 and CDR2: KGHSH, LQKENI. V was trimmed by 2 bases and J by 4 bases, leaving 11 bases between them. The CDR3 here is CASSPKRGTTGELFF. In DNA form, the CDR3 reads TGTGCCAGCTCACCAAAAAGGGGAACCACCGGGGAGCTGTTTTTT.

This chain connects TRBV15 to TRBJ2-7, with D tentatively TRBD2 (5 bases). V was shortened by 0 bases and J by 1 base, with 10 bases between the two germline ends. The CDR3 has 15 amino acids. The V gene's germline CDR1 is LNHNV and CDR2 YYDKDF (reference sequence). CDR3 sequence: CATSRDFGGSYEQYF. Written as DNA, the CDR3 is TGTGCCACCAGCAGAGATTTCGGCGGGTCCTACGAGCAGTACTTC.